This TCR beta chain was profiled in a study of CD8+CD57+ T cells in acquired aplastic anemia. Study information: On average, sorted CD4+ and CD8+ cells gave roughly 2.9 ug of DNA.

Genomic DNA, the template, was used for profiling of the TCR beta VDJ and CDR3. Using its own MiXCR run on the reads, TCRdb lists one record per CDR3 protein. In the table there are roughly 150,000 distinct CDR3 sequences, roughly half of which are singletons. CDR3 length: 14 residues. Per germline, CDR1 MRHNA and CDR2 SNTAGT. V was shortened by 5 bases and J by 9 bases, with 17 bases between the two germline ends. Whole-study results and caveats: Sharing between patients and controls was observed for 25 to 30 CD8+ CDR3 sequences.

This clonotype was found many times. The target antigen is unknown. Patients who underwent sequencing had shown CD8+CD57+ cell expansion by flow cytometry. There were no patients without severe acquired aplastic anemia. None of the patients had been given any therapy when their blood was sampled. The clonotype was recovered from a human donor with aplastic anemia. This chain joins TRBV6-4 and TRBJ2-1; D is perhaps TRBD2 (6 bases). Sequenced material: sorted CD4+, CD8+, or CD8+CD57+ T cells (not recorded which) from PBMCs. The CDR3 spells CASSPNPGLSEQFF. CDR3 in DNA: TGTGCCAGCAGTCCAAATCCGGGACTGAGTGAGCAGTTCTTC.